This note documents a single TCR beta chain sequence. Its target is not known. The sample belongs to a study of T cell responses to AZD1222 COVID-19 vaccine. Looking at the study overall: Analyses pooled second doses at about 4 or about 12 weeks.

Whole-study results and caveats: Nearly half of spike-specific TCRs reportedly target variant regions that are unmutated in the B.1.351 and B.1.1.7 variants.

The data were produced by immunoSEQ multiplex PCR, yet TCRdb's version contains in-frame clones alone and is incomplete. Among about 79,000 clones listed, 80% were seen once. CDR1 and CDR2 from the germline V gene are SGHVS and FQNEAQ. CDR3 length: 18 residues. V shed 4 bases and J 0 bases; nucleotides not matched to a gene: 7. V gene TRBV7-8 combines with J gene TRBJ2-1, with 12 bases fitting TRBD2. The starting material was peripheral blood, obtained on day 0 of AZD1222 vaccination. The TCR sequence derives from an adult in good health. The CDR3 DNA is TGTGCCAGCAGCTCTTCGCTACTAGCGGGAGGCTCCTACAATGAGCAGTTCTTC. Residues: CASSSSLLAGGSYNEQFF. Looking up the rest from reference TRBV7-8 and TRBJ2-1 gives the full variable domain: GAGVSQSPRYKVAKRGQDVALRCDPISGHVSLFWYQQALGQGPEFLTYFQNEAQLDKSGLPSDRFFAERPEGSVSTLKIQRTQQEDSAVYLCASSSSLLAGGSYNEQFFGPGTRLTVL.